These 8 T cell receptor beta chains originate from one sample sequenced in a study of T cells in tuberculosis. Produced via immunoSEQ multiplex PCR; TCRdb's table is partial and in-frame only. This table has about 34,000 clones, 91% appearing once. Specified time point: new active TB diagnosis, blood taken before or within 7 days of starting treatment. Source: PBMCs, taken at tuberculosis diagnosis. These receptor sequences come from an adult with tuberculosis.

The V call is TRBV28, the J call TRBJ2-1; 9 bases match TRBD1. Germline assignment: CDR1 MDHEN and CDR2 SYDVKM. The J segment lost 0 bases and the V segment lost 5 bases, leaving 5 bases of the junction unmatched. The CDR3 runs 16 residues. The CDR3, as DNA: TGTGCCAGCAGTCCGGGGACAGGGAGCTCCTACAATGAGCAGTTCTTC. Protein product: CASSPGTGSSYNEQFF.

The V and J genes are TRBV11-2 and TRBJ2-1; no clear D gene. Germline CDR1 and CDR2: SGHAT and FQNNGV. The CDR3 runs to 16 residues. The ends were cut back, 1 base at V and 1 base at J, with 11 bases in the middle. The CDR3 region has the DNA TGTGCCAGCAGCTTAGTAAACAGCCCGTCCTACAATGAGCAGTTCTTC. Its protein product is CASSLVNSPSYNEQFF.

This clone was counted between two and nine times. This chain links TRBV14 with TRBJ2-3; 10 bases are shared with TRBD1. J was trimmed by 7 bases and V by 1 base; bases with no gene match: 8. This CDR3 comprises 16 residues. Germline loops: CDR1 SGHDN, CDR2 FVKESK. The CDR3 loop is CASSQGTGGSGNTQYF. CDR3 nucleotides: TGTGCCAGCAGCCAAGGGACAGGGGGATCAGGGAATACGCAGTATTTT.

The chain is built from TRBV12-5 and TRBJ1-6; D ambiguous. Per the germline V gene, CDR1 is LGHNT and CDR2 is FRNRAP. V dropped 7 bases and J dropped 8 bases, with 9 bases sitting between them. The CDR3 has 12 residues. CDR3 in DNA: TGTGCTAGTGCCCCCGGGGATTCACCCCTCCACTTT. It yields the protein CASAPGDSPLHF. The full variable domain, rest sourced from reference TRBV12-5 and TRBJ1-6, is DARVTQTPRHKVTEMGQEVTMRCQPILGHNTVFWYRQTMMQGLELLAYFRNRAPLDDSGMPKDRFSAEMPDATLATLKIQPSEPRDSAVYFCASAPGDSPLHFGNGTRLTVT.

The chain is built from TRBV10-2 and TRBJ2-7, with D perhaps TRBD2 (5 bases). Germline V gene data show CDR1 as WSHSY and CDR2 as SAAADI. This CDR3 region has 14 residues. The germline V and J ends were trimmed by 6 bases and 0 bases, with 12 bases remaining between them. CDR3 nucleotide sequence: TGCGCCAGCAGGCCTAGAGGGCTCTCCTACGAGCAGTACGTC. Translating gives CASRPRGLSYEQYV.

This CDR3 reads CASSSDRAIYTF. The CDR3 nucleotides are TGTGCCAGCAGTTCCGACAGGGCCATCTACACCTTC. The chain carries TRBV6-5 and TRBJ1-2; TRBD1 matches 7 bases. The CDR3 covers 12 residues. Germline V gives CDR1 MNHEY, CDR2 SVGAGI. V shed 4 bases, J shed 10 bases, and the junction held 6 bases outside the gene matches.

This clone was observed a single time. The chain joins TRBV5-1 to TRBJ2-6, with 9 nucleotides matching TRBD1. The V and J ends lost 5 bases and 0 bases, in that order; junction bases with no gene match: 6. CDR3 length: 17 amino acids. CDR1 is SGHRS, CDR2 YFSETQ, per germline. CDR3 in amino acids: CASRTGTGFSGANVLTF. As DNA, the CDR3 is TGCGCCAGCAGAACAGGGACAGGGTTCTCTGGGGCCAACGTCCTGACTTTC.

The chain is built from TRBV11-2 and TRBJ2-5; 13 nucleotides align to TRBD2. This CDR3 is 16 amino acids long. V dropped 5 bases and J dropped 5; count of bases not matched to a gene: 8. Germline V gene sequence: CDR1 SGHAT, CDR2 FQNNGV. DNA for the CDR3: TGTGCCAGCAGCCCCGAGGGACTAGCGGGGTCGGAGACCCAGTACTTC. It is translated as CASSPEGLAGSETQYF.